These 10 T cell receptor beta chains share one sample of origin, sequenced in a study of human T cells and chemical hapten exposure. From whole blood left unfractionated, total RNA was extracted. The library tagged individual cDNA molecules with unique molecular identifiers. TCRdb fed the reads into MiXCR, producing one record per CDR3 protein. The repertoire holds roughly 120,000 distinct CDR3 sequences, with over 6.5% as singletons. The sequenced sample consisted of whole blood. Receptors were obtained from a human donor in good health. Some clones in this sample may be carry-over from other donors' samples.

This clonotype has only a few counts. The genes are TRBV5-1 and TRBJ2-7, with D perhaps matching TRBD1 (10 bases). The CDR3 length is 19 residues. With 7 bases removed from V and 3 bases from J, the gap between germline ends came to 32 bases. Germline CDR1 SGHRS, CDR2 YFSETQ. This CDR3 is CASANPDRGPQREVYEQYF. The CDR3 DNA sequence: TGCGCCAGCGCGAACCCCGACAGGGGGCCCCAGCGGGAGGTCTACGAGCAGTACTTC.

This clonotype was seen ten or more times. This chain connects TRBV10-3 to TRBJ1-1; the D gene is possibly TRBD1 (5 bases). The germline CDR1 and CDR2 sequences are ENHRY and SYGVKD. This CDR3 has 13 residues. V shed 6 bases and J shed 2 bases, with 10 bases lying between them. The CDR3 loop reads CAIRFGTNTEAFF. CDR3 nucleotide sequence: TGTGCCATCAGATTCGGGACCAACACTGAAGCTTTCTTT.

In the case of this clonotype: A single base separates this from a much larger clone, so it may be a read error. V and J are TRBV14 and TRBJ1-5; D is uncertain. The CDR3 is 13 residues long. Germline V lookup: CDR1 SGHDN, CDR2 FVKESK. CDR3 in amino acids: CASNQDGPGPQHF. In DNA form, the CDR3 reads TGTGCCAGCAACCAAGATGGTCCTGGGCCCCAGCATTTT.

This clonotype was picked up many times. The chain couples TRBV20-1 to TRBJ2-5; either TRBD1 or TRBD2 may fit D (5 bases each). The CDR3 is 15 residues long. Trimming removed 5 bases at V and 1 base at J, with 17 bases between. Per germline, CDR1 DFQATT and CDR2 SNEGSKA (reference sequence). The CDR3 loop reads CSASPTGAGQETQYF. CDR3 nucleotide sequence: TGCAGTGCTTCACCTACCGGGGCAGGCCAAGAGACCCAGTACTTC.

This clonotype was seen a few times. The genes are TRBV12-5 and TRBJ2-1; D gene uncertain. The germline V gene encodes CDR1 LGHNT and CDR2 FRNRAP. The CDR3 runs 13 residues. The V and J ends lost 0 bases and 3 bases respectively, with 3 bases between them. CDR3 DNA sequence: TGTGCTAGTGGTTTGGTTAGCTACAATGAGCAGTTCTTC. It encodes CASGLVSYNEQFF.

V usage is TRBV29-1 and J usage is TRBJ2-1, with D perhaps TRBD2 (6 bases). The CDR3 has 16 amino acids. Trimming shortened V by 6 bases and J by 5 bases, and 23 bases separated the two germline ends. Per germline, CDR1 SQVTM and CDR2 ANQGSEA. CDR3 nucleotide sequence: TGCAGCGTAGAACCGGGACTCAACTCAATCAACAATGAGCAGTTCTTC. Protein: CSVEPGLNSINNEQFF.

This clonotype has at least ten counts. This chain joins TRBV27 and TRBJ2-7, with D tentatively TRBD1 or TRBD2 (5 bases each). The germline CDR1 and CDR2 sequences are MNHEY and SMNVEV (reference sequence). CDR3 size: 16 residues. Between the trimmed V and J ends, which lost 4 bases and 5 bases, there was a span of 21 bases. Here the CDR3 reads CASSWGPFPASDEQYF. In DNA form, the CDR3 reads TGTGCCAGCAGTTGGGGACCGTTCCCAGCTTCCGACGAGCAGTACTTC.

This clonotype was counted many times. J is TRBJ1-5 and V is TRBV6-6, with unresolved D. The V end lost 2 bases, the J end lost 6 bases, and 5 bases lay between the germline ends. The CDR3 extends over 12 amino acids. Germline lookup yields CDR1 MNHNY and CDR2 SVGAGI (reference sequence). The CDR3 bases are TGTGCCAGCAGTTACCAAGCTCAGCCCCAGCATTTT. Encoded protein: CASSYQAQPQHF.

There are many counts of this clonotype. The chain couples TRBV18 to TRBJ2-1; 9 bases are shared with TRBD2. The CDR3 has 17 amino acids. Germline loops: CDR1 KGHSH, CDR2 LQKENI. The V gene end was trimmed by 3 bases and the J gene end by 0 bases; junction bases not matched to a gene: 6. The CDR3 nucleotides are TGTGCCAGCTCACCCTCCCCTAGCGGGGCCTCCTACAATGAGCAGTTCTTC. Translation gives CASSPSPSGASYNEQFF.

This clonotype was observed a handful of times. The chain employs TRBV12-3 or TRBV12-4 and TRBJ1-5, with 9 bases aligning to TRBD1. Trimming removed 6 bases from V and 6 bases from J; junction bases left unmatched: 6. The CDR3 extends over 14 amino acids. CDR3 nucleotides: TGTGCCAGCAGCCAGGGACAGGGTGCTCAGCCCCAGCATTTT. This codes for CASSQGQGAQPQHF.